Here is one T cell receptor beta chain with its context. Its antigen is not identified. V dropped 0 bases and J dropped 5 bases, with 9 bases sitting between them. CDR1 is MNHEY and CDR2 is SVGAGI in the germline V gene. The CDR3 sequence is 14 residues long. This specimen comes from a study of cytomegalovirus exposure and HLA in healthy donors. Primers: 60 Vbeta forward and 13 Jbeta reverse. TCRdb's copy holds only in-frame clones and misses some; the assay was immunoSEQ multiplex PCR. The sample lists 200,000 to 250,000 clones; roughly 80% were seen once. Study-level results: Data from an earlier analysis indicated that most TCR beta V segments were productive either about 87% or about 30% of the time. A link between a missense DCLRE1C variant and TCR beta V- and J-gene trimming emerged from a later analysis.

The V call is TRBV6-5, the J call TRBJ2-3; D unresolved. The sequenced sample was PBMCs. The receptor was derived from a girl aged 2 to 9 in good health and CMV-seronegative. DNA for the CDR3: TGTGCCAGCAGTTACTCGACTTTCGGAGATACGCAGTATTTT. Translating it yields CASSYSTFGDTQYF.